This paragraph reports one T cell receptor beta chain. Germline lookup yields CDR1 SGHTA and CDR2 FQGTGA. J gave up 0 bases and V 5 bases, and 10 bases lay outside the gene matches. This CDR3 is 18 amino acids long. Under the authors' procedure: How many nucleated cells were present was estimated from reference gene primer amplification. Only in-frame clones appear in the TCRdb table, and some are missing; sequencing was by immunoSEQ multiplex PCR. That table is the source of V, J and clone size, and D and trimming were worked out from the DNA. The sample has around 330,000 clones, about 87% seen once. The data are from a study of blood T cell repertoires in COVID-19. Whole-study context: The study drew acute and convalescent COVID-19 samples from the United States, Italy and Spain. The analysed material was cDNA or gDNA that came from T cells, B-cell-depleted T cells, or PBMCs.

J is TRBJ2-3 and V is TRBV7-3; TRBD2 aligns across 11 bases. The TCR originated in a woman aged 25 to 45 with COVID-19, enrolled during active disease. Material for sequencing was peripheral blood. The CDR3 bases are TGTGCCAGCAGCGCCGGGACTAGCGGTATAGGAAGCACAGATACGCAGTATTTT. It yields the protein CASSAGTSGIGSTDTQYF.